This T cell receptor beta chain was recorded in a study of CD8+ T cells in alopecia areata. Study results and caveats: Throughout tofacitinib, many expanded lesional clones continued to persist in scalp and blood.

The CDR3 length is 15 residues. The V gene end was trimmed by 3 bases and the J gene end by 8 bases; junction bases not matched to a gene: 8. Per the germline V gene, CDR1 is SGHAT and CDR2 is FQNNGV. RNA, once extracted, was reverse transcribed into cDNA for use as the sequencing template. TCRdb keeps only in-frame clones here, not all; method: immunoSEQ multiplex PCR. The table has roughly 190,000 clones, roughly 60% seen once; the top ten hold about 1.3%. With regard to this clone: Antigen unknown.

Treatment given: oral pan-JAK inhibitor, 5-10 mg twice daily. This chain links TRBV11-2 with TRBJ2-3; 10 bases fit TRBD2. This TCR came from a human donor with alopecia areata. Sample: CD4+ T cells sorted from blood, taken at week 49, from a patient treated with tofacitinib. The CDR3 loop reads CASSFSGGIQFTQYF. The CDR3 DNA is TGTGCCAGCAGCTTTAGCGGGGGGATACAGTTTACGCAGTATTTT.